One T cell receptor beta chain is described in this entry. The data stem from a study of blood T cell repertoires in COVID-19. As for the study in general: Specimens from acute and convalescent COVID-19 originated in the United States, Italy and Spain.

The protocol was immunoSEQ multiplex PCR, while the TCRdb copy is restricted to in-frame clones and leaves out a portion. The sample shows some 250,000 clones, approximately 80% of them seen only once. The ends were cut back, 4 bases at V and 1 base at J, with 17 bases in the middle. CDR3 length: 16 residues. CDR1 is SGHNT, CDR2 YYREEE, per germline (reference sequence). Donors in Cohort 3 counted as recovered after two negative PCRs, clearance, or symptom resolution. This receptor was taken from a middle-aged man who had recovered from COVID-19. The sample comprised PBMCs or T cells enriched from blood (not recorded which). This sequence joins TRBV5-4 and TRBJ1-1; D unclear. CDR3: CASSAGVGSENTEAFF. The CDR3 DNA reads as TGTGCCAGCAGCGCGGGCGTGGGATCGGAGAACACTGAAGCTTTCTTT.